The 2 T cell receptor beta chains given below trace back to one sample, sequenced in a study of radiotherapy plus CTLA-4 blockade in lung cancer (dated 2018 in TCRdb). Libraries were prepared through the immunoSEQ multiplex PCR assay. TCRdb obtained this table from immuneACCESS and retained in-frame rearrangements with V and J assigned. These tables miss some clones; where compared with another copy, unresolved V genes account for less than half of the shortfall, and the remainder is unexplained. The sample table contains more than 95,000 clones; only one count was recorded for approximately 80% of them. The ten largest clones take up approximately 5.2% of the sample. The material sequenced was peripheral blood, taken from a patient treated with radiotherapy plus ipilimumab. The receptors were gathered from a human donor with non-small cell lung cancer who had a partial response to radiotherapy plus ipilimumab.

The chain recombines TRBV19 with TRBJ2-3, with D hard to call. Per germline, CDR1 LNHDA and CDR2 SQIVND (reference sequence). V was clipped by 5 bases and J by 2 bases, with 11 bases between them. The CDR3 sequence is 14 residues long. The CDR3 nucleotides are TGTGCCAGTAGTCCTTCGCGGAACACAGATACGCAGTATTTT. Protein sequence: CASSPSRNTDTQYF.

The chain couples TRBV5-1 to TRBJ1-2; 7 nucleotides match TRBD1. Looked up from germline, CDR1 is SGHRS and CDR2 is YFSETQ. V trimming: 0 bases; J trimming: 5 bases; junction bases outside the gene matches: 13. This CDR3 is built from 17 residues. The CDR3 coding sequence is TGCGCCAGCAGCTTGGGCCGGGACAGCCCCGCGTCGTATGGCTACACCTTC. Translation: CASSLGRDSPASYGYTF.